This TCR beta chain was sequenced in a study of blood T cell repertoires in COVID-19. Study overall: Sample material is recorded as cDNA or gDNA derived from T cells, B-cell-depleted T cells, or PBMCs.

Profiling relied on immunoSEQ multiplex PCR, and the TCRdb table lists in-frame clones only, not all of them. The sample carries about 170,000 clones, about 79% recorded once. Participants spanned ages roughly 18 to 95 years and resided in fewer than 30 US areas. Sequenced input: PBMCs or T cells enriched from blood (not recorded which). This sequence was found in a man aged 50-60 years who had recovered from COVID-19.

The CDR3 sequence: CASSERNFRTDGYTF. Written as DNA, the CDR3 is TGTGCCAGCAGTGAAAGAAATTTTCGGACAGATGGCTACACCTTC. The chain uses TRBV2 and TRBJ1-2; D is perhaps TRBD1 (6 bases). Between the trimmed V and J ends, which lost 2 bases and 6 bases, there was a span of 16 bases. The CDR3 sequence is 15 residues long. Germline V lookup: CDR1 SNHLY, CDR2 FYNNEI.